Listed below are T cell receptor beta chains from one sample, sequenced in a study of HIV-infected patients and healthy controls. TCRdb re-analysed the 5' RACE reads in MiXCR, keeping a single row per CDR3 protein. Counted here are about 12,000 distinct CDR3 sequences, 9.3% occurring once; the ten biggest clones make up around 20%. Here the sequenced sample was blood, taken before antiretroviral therapy. The source is an adult with HIV infection. The donor label of this sample is uncertain. CDR3s include the opening cysteine and the closing phenylalanine or tryptophan. Each record gives: CDR3 DNA, CDR3 protein, clone size, D gene, V gene, J gene. The D gene is left open where the match is weak. Rows give clone size only sometimes, using once, few, many, or a class for an expanded clone.

TGTGCCACAAGGGCTAGCGGGAGTTACGCAGATACGCAGTATTTT	CATRASGSYADTQYF	many	TRBD2	TRBV19	TRBJ2-3
TGTGCCAGCAGCTCCGGTACAGGTAGCTCTGGAAACACCATATATTTT	CASSSGTGSSGNTIYF	many	-	TRBV7-6	TRBJ1-3
TGTGCCAGCAGCCAGGTCGGGACAGGGGAAGAGACCCAGTACTTC	CASSQVGTGEETQYF	medium-sized	TRBD1	TRBV5-6	TRBJ2-5
TGTGCCAGCAGTGAAGTCTCTAGCGGGGGGACCAGACGCAATGAGCAGTTCTTC	CASSEVSSGGTRRNEQFF	many	TRBD2	TRBV2	TRBJ2-1
TGTGCCAGCAGCACTGGGACAGGGCGGAATCAGCCCCAGCATTTT	CASSTGTGRNQPQHF	many	TRBD1	TRBV12-3/TRBV12-4	TRBJ1-5
TGTGCCAGCTCGGAAGCGGGGGGGCGGACAGATACGCAGTATTTT	CASSEAGGRTDTQYF	medium-sized	TRBD2	TRBV7-8	TRBJ2-3
TGTGCGGTGGGACAGGGGAATTCACCCCTCCACTTT	CAVGQGNSPLHF	few	TRBD1	TRBV19	TRBJ1-6
TGTGCCAGTAGACAGGGACTGAACTCCTACAATGAGCAGTTCTTC	CASRQGLNSYNEQFF	medium-sized	-	TRBV19	TRBJ2-1
TGTGCCAGCAGCCGGGACAGAGAATACGAGCAGTACTTC	CASSRDREYEQYF	many	TRBD1	TRBV7-2	TRBJ2-7
TGCAGCGTTACAGGGGGGGAGGTGCAGTTCTTC	CSVTGGEVQFF	many	-	TRBV29-1	TRBJ2-1
TGCAGCGTTACCAGGGCGAACACTGAAGCTTTCTTT	CSVTRANTEAFF	many	-	TRBV29-1	TRBJ1-1
TGTGCCAGCAGGGGAGCGCGACAGGCTACAAGCTCCTACGAGCAGTACTTC	CASRGARQATSSYEQYF	many	-	TRBV27	TRBJ2-7
TGTGCCAGCAGCCCCGCTCTAGAGGGCGGGTACGAGCAGTACTTC	CASSPALEGGYEQYF	many	-	TRBV11-3	TRBJ2-7
TGCGCCAGCAGCCAAGTCGAGGGGCGACAGGGGGGCTCCTACAATGAGCAGTTCTTC	CASSQVEGRQGGSYNEQFF	few	TRBD1	TRBV4-3	TRBJ2-1
TGTGCCAGCAGCTTACTCCAGTCCTCTGGAAACACCATATATTTT	CASSLLQSSGNTIYF	many	-	TRBV13	TRBJ1-3
TGTGCCACCGCAACGACAGGACCTAATGAAAAACTGTTTTTT	CATATTGPNEKLFF	many	-	TRBV15	TRBJ1-4
TGCAGCGTTACACAACATGAGCAGTTCTTC	CSVTQHEQFF	medium-sized	-	TRBV29-1	TRBJ2-1
TGTGCCAGCAGCCAATCAGGGACACATGGCTACACCTTC	CASSQSGTHGYTF	-	-	TRBV14	TRBJ1-2
TGTGCCAGCAGTGCACAGGGATACTACGAGCAGTACTTC	CASSAQGYYEQYF	few	-	TRBV2	TRBJ2-7
TGTGCCAGCAGCACCACGACTAGGGCCTCGGAGACCCAGTACTTC	CASSTTTRASETQYF	-	-	TRBV5-6	TRBJ2-5
TGTGCCAGCAGTCTACCCGTTTGGAGCGAGCCCCAGCATTTT	CASSLPVWSEPQHF	many	-	TRBV12-3/TRBV12-4	TRBJ1-5
TGCAGTGCTAGAGAGGTGGGGGGCGATTTAAGTGGCTACACCTTC	CSAREVGGDLSGYTF	many	-	TRBV20-1	TRBJ1-2
TGTGCCAGCAGCTCACTGGGACTAGCGGGGATATTGAGCTCCTACAATGAGCAGTTCTTC	CASSSLGLAGILSSYNEQFF	many	TRBD2	TRBV7-9	TRBJ2-1
TGTGCTAGTGGTTTGGTCTCCAGCATGAACACTGAAGCTTTCTTT	CASGLVSSMNTEAFF	large	-	TRBV12-5	TRBJ1-1
TGTGCCAGCAGCTTAGATCCCGGATCCAATCAGCCCCAGCATTTT	CASSLDPGSNQPQHF	medium-sized	-	TRBV11-2	TRBJ1-5
TGTGCCAGCTCACCGCGACAGGGTTGGAACACTGAAGCTTTCTTT	CASSPRQGWNTEAFF	many	TRBD1	TRBV18	TRBJ1-1
TGTGCCAGCAGTCGGGGGCAGCAAGAGACCCAGTACTTC	CASSRGQQETQYF	few	-	TRBV7-3	TRBJ2-5
TGTGCCAGCAGTTCCGGGGGCGCTGACGGCTACACCTTC	CASSSGGADGYTF	medium-sized	-	TRBV6-5	TRBJ1-2
TGTGCCAGCAGTGGGGGGGGAGGGAGTACTATGAACACTGAAGCTTTCTTT	CASSGGGGSTMNTEAFF	many	-	TRBV2	TRBJ1-1
TGTGCCAGCAGCTTAGCGCGAGGGGGCTACTATGGCTACACCTTC	CASSLARGGYYGYTF	many	TRBD1	TRBV7-6	TRBJ1-2
TGTGCCAGCAGCTCATCAACAGGGGGCCAAGAGACCCAGTACTTC	CASSSSTGGQETQYF	many	TRBD1	TRBV7-2	TRBJ2-5
TGCAGCGTTGTCGGGGAAGTAGTGGCCTACGAGCAGTACTTC	CSVVGEVVAYEQYF	many	-	TRBV29-1	TRBJ2-7
TGTGCCAGCAGTTTATCGTGGACTAGCGGGATGCGGGACACCGGGGAGCTGTTTTTT	CASSLSWTSGMRDTGELFF	-	TRBD2	TRBV27	TRBJ2-2
TGTGCCAGCAGTTTTGGAGGGAGCCTCTCCTTTGGCAATGAGCAGTTCTTC	CASSFGGSLSFGNEQFF	many	-	TRBV27	TRBJ2-1
TGTGCCAGCGCCTCCCCCGGGGCGGCTGAAGCTTTCTTT	CASASPGAAEAFF	many	-	TRBV13	TRBJ1-1
TGCAGTGCTAGAAATAACTTTCGTGGGCAGAGCTCCTACAATGAGCAGTTCTTC	CSARNNFRGQSSYNEQFF	many	-	TRBV20-1	TRBJ2-1
TGTGCCAGCAGCTTGCGGACTAGCGGGAGCGGGGTCGAGCAGTACTTC	CASSLRTSGSGVEQYF	few	TRBD2	TRBV5-8	TRBJ2-7
TGTGCCACCACGAATAGGGGGGATGAGCAGTTCTTC	CATTNRGDEQFF	-	-	TRBV24-1	TRBJ2-1
TGTGCCAGCAGCAAAGACGGGGACTATGGCTACACCTTC	CASSKDGDYGYTF	few	-	TRBV5-4	TRBJ1-2
TGTGCCAGCAGCTTATTGGGAGGTGAGCAGTTCTTC	CASSLLGGEQFF	many	-	TRBV7-3	TRBJ2-1
TGTGCCTGGAGTGCAGGGTTGGATCAGCCCCAGCATTTT	CAWSAGLDQPQHF	many	-	TRBV30	TRBJ1-5
TGTGCCAGCAGCCAAGAACTGGGACAGGGGGCGGGAGTGAACACTGAAGCTTTCTTT	CASSQELGQGAGVNTEAFF	many	TRBD1	TRBV4-2	TRBJ1-1